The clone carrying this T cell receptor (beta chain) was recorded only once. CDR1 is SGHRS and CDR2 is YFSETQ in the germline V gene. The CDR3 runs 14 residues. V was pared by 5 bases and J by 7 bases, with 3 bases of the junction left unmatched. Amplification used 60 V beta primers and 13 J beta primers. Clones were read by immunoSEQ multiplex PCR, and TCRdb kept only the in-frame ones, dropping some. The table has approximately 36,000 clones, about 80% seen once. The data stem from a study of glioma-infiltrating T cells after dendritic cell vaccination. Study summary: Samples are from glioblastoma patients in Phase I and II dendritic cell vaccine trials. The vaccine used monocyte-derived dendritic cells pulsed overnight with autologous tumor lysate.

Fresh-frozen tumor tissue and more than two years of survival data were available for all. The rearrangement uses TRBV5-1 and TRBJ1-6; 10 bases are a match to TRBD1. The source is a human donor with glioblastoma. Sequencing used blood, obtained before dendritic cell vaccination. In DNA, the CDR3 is TGCGCCAGCAGGTGGACAGGGGGAAATTCACCCCTCCACTTT. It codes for CASRWTGGNSPLHF.